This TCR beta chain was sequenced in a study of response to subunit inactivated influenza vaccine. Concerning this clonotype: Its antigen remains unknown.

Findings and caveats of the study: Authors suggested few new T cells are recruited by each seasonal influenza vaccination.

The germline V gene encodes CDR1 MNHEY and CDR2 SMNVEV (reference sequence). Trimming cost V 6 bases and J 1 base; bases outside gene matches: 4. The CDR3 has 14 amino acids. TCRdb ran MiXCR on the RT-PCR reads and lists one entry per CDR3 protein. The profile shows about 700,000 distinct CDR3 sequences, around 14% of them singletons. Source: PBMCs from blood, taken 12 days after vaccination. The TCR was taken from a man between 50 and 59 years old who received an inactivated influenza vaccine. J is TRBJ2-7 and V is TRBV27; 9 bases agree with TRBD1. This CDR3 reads CASSWTGVSYEQYF. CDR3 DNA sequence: TGTGCCAGCAGCTGGACAGGGGTTTCCTACGAGCAGTACTTC.